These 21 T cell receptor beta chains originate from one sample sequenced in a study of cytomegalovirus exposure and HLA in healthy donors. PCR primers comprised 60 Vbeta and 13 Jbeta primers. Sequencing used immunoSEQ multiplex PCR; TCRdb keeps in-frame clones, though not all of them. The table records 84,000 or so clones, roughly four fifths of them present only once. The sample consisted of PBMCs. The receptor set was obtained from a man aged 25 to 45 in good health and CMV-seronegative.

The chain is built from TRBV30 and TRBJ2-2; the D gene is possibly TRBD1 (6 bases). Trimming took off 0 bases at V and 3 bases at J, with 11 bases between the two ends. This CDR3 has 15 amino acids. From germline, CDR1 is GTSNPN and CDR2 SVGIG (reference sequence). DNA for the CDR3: TGTGCCTGGAGTGTAGGGGGTGAGGACACCGGGGAGCTGTTTTTT. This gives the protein CAWSVGGEDTGELFF.

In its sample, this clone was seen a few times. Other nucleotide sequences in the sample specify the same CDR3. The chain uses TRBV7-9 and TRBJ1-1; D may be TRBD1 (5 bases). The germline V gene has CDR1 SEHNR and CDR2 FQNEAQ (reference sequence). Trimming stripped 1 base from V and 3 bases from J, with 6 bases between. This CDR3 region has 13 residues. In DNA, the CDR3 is TGTGCCAGCAGCTTAGAAGGGGACACTGAAGCTTTCTTT. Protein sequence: CASSLEGDTEAFF.

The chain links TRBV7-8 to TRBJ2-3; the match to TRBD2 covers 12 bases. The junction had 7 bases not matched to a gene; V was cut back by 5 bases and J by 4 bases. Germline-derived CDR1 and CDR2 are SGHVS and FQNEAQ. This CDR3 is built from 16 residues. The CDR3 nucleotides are TGTGCCAGCAGCCCCGCCCTAGCGGGAGGGGCAGATACGCAGTATTTT. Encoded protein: CASSPALAGGADTQYF.

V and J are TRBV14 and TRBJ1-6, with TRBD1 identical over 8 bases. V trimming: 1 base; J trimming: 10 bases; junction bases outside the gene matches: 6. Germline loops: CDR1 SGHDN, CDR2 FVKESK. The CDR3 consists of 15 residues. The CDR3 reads CASSQARGLGSPLHF. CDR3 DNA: TGTGCCAGCAGCCAAGCCAGGGGGCTGGGATCACCCCTCCACTTT.

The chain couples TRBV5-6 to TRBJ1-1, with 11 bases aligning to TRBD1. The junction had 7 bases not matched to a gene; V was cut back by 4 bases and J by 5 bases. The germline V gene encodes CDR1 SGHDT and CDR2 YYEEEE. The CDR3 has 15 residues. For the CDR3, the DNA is TGTGCCAGCAGCCCATCCGGGACAGGGGGAACTGAAGCTTTCTTT. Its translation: CASSPSGTGGTEAFF. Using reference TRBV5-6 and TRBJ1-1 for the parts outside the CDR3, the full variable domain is DAGVTQSPTHLIKTRGQQVTLRCSPKSGHDTVSWYQQALGQGPQFIFQYYEEEERQRGNFPDRFSGHQFPNYSSELNVNALLLGDSALYLCASSPSGTGGTEAFFGQGTRLTVV.

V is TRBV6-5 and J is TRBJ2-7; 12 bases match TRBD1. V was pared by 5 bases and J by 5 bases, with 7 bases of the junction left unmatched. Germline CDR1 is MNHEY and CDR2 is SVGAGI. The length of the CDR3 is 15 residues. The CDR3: CASSKPGQGADEQYF. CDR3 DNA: TGTGCCAGCAGTAAACCGGGACAGGGGGCGGACGAGCAGTACTTC.

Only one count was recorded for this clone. DNA of the CDR3: TGTGCCAGTAGTATTTTCGATCTGGGTCGGGGAGCGATAGGCTACACCTTC. This encodes CASSIFDLGRGAIGYTF. This chain links TRBV19 with TRBJ1-2; D is uncertain. The ends were cut back, 3 bases at V and 8 bases at J, with 25 bases in the middle. The V gene's germline CDR1 is LNHDA and CDR2 SQIVND (reference sequence). The CDR3 sequence is 17 residues long.

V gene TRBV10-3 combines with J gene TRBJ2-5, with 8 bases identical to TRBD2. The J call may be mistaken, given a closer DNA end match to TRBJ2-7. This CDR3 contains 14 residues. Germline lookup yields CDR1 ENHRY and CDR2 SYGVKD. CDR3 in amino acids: CAISPSGYSYEQYF. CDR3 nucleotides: TGTGCCATCTCCCCTAGCGGGTACTCCTACGAGCAGTACTTC.

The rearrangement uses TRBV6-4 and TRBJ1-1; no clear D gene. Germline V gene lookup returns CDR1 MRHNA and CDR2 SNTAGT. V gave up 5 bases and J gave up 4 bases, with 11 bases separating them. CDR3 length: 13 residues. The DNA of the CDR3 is TGTGCCAGCAGTCGGGTTTCTGGCACTGAAGCTTTCTTT. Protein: CASSRVSGTEAFF.

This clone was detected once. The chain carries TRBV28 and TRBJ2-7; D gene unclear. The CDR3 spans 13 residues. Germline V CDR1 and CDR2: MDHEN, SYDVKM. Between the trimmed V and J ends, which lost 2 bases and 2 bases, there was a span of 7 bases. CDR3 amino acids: CASSLRLPYEQYF. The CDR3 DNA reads TGTGCCAGCAGTTTAAGACTGCCCTACGAGCAGTACTTC.

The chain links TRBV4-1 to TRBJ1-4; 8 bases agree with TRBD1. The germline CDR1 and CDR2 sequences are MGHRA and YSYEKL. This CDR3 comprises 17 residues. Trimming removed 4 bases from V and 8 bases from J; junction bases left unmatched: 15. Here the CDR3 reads CASSLTGTGVGREKLFF. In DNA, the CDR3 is TGCGCCAGCAGCCTAACTGGGACAGGAGTTGGTCGCGAAAAACTGTTTTTT.

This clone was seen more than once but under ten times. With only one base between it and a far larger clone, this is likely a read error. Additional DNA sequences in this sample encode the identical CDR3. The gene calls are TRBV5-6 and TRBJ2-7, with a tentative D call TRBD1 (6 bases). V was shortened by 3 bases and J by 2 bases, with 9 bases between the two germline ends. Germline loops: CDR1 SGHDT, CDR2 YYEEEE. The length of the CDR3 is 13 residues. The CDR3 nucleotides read TGTGCCAGCAGCTGGGACAAGGCCTACGAGCAGTACTTC. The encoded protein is CASSWDKAYEQYF.

CDR3 in amino acids: CATSSGWVGRLNEQFF. As DNA, the CDR3 is TGTGCCACCAGCAGTGGCTGGGTCGGGAGGTTGAATGAGCAGTTCTTC. The chain recombines TRBV15 with TRBJ2-1; 7 bases align to TRBD2. The junction had 12 bases not matched to a gene; V was cut back by 3 bases and J by 7 bases. The CDR3 is 16 residues long. From germline, CDR1 is LNHNV and CDR2 YYDKDF (reference sequence). Variable domain in full (rest from reference TRBV15 and TRBJ2-1): DAMVIQNPRYQVTQFGKPVTLSCSQTLNHNVMYWYQQKSSQAPKLLFHYYDKDFNNEADTPDNFQSRRPNTSFCFLDIRSPGLGDTAMYLCATSSGWVGRLNEQFFGPGTRLTVL.

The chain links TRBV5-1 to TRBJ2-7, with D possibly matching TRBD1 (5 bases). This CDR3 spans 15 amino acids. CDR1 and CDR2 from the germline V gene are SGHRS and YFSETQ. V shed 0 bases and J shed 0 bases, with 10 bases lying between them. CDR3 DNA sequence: TGCGCCAGCAGCTTGGGACAGACGAGCTCCTACGAGCAGTACTTC. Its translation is CASSLGQTSSYEQYF.

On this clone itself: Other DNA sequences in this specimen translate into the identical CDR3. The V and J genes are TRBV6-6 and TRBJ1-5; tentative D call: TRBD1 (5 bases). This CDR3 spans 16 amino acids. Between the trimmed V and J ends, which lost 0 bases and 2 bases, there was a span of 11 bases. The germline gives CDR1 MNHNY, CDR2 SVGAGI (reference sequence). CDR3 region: CASSYSGQGGNQPQHF. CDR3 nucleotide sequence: TGTGCCAGCAGTTACTCGGGGCAGGGTGGCAATCAGCCCCAGCATTTT.

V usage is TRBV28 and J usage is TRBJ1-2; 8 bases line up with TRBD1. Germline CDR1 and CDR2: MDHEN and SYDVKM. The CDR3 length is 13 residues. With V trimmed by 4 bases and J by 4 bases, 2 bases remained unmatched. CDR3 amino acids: CASSWGTGYGYTF. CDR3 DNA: TGTGCCAGCAGTTGGGGGACAGGCTATGGCTACACCTTC.

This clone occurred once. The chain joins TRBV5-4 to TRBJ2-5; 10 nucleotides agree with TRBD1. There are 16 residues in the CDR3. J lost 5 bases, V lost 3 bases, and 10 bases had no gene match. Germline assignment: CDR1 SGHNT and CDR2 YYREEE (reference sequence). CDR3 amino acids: CASSWTGGRSRETQYF. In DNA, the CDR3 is TGTGCCAGCAGCTGGACAGGGGGAAGAAGTCGGGAGACCCAGTACTTC.

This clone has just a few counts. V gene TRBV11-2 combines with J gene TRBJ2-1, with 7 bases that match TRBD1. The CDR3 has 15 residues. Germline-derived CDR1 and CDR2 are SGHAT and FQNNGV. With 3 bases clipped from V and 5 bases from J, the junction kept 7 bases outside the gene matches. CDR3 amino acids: CASSLKRGRDNEQFF. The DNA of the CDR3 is TGTGCCAGCAGCTTGAAGAGGGGGCGTGACAATGAGCAGTTCTTC.

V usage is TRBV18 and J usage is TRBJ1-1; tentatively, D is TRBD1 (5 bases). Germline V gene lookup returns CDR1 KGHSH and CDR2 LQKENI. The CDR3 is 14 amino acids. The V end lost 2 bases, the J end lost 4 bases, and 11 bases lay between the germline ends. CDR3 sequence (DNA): TGTGCCAGCTCACCAACTGCAGGGCGCACTGAAGCTTTCTTT. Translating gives CASSPTAGRTEAFF.

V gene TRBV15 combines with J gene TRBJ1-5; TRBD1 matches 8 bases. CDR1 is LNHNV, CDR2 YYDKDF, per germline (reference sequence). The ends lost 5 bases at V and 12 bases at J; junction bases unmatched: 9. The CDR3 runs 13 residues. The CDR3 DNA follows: TGTGCCACCAGCCAAGGACAGGGTCGTAACCAGCATTTT. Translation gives CATSQGQGRNQHF.

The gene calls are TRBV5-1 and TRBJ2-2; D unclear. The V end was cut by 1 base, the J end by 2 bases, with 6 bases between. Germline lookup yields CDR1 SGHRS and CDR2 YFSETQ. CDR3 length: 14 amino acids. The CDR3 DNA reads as TGCGCCAGCAGCTTGTACAGAAACACCGGGGAGCTGTTTTTT. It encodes CASSLYRNTGELFF.